Below are 15 T cell receptor beta chains sequenced from a single sample in a study of blood T cells in healthy people across ages. With a J-beta primer mix and a sample-barcoded 5' primer, a second PCR ran 7 to 11 cycles. Using its own MiXCR run on the 5' RACE reads, TCRdb lists one record per CDR3 protein. The sample lists 1.5 million or so distinct CDR3 sequences, 35% to 45% occurring once. The sequencing input was blood. The receptors come from a woman between 18 and 29 years old in good health.

This clonotype was counted between two and nine times. The CDR3 reads CASTSAARSYEQYF. The CDR3 DNA is TGTGCCAGCACTTCCGCCGCGCGCTCCTACGAGCAGTACTTC. V usage is TRBV6-5 and J usage is TRBJ2-7; D gene unclear. The V end lost 7 bases, the J end lost 0 bases, and 13 bases lay between the germline ends. Germline CDR1 reads MNHEY; CDR2 reads SVGAGI. CDR3 length: 14 residues.

A few counts support this clonotype. The chain carries TRBV3-1 and TRBJ1-6, with TRBD1 as a possible D gene (6 bases). This CDR3 region has 15 residues. Trimming cost V 4 bases and J 7 bases, with 14 bases left between them. CDR1 and CDR2 (germline): LGHDT, YNNKEL (reference sequence). This CDR3 is CASSRPGQRNSPLHF. The DNA for the CDR3 is TGTGCCAGCAGCCGTCCCGGACAGCGCAATTCACCCCTCCACTTT.

This clonotype was counted a few times. V is TRBV6-1 and J is TRBJ2-7; 13 bases agree with TRBD2. The V segment lost 4 bases and the J segment 4 bases; nucleotides outside the gene matches: 7. The germline CDR1 and CDR2 sequences are MNHNS and SASEGT. The CDR3 contains 16 residues. The CDR3 here is CASSGTSGRQKYEQYF. CDR3 bases: TGTGCCAGCAGTGGGACTAGCGGGAGACAAAAGTACGAGCAGTACTTC.

This chain connects TRBV12-3 or TRBV12-4 to TRBJ2-7; TRBD2 agrees at 7 bases. CDR3 length: 15 amino acids. Losses at the gene ends were 6 bases for V and 5 bases for J; bases not matched to a gene: 13. CDR3 in DNA: TGTGCCAGCAGCCCGGTGGTAGGAGCGGGGAACGAGCAGTACTTC. As protein: CASSPVVGAGNEQYF.

V usage is TRBV11-2 and J usage is TRBJ2-7, with 10 bases fitting TRBD2. CDR1 is SGHAT and CDR2 is FQNNGV in the germline V gene. The CDR3 runs to 16 residues. The junction had 7 bases not matched to a gene; V was cut back by 0 bases and J by 5 bases. CDR3 sequence reads: CASSLESSGSVHEQYF. The DNA for the CDR3 is TGTGCCAGCAGCTTAGAATCTAGCGGGAGCGTCCACGAGCAGTACTTC.

The chain couples TRBV6-2 or TRBV6-3 to TRBJ2-1; 13 bases are shared with TRBD2. Germline loops: CDR1 MNHEY, CDR2 SVGEGT. The trim removed 6 bases at V and 10 bases at J, leaving 12 bases unmatched. The CDR3 has 16 residues. CDR3 region: CASSRRTSGGIREQFF. CDR3 in DNA: TGTGCCAGCAGCCGCCGGACTAGCGGGGGAATCAGGGAGCAGTTCTTC.

This rearrangement joins TRBV30 to TRBJ2-5, with D tentatively TRBD1 (6 bases). V lost 5 bases and J 2 bases, leaving 12 bases between the germline ends. The length of the CDR3 is 13 residues. Looked up from germline, CDR1 is GTSNPN and CDR2 is SVGIG (reference sequence). This CDR3 reads CAWGTGQQETQYF. The DNA for the CDR3 is TGTGCCTGGGGGACCGGACAGCAAGAGACCCAGTACTTC.

The V gene is TRBV9, the J gene TRBJ2-5, with TRBD1 matching 7 bases. Germline V gene lookup returns CDR1 SGDLS and CDR2 YYNGEE. The CDR3 is made up of 13 amino acids. With 6 bases clipped from V and 6 bases from J, the junction kept 8 bases outside the gene matches. The CDR3 sequence is CASTPEGAKTQYF. CDR3 sequence (DNA): TGTGCCAGCACCCCAGAGGGGGCTAAGACCCAGTACTTC.

V gene TRBV7-9 combines with J gene TRBJ2-1; 11 bases align to TRBD2. The CDR3 contains 18 residues. The junction had 12 bases not matched to a gene; V was cut back by 8 bases and J by 0 bases. Germline V gene data show CDR1 as SEHNR and CDR2 as FQNEAQ (reference sequence). CDR3 DNA sequence: TGTGCCAGCGGCACCGTAGCGGGGGGGCTAGGCTCCTACAATGAGCAGTTCTTC. Translation: CASGTVAGGLGSYNEQFF.

This clonotype was counted only a few times. The rearrangement links TRBV7-9 to TRBJ2-1; 7 nucleotides line up with TRBD2. Germline CDR1 reads SEHNR; CDR2 reads FQNEAQ (reference sequence). The CDR3 has 18 residues. Trimming removed 1 base from V and 0 bases from J; junction bases left unmatched: 9. DNA for the CDR3: TGTGCCAGCAGCTTAGAGGAGGTAGCGGGCACCTCCTACAATGAGCAGTTCTTC. Protein sequence: CASSLEEVAGTSYNEQFF.

In this sample, this clonotype turned up a few times. The rearrangement uses TRBV3-1 and TRBJ2-3; no definite D call. V gave up 1 base and J gave up 4 bases, with 6 bases separating them. There are 13 residues in the CDR3. CDR1 and CDR2 from the germline V gene are LGHDT and YNNKEL (reference sequence). CDR3 bases: TGTGCCAGCAGCCAAGCCACCCCAGATACGCAGTATTTT. Translated: CASSQATPDTQYF.

The J gene is TRBJ2-3, the V gene TRBV6-5; D remains ambiguous. CDR1 is MNHEY and CDR2 is SVGAGI in the germline V gene. The CDR3 has 13 amino acids. Trimming shortened V by 6 bases and J by 5 bases, and 12 bases separated the two germline ends. The CDR3 DNA is TGTGCCAGCAGAGGCCGACGGCTAGATACGCAGTATTTT. This codes for CASRGRRLDTQYF.

To note about this clonotype: A read error may account for a junction end that differs from germline. This rearrangement joins TRBV12-3 or TRBV12-4 to TRBJ2-5; 7 bases are a match to TRBD2. There are 13 residues in the CDR3. For the CDR3, the DNA is TGTGCCAGCAGTCGGGGGAGGGGAGAGGCCCAGTACTTC. Its translation is CASSRGRGEAQYF.

This rearrangement joins TRBV3-1 to TRBJ1-2, with 8 bases lining up with TRBD1. The CDR3 spans 17 residues. Trimming at V came to 0 bases and at J to 4 bases, leaving 10 bases not matched to a gene. Germline values: CDR1 LGHDT, CDR2 YNNKEL (reference sequence). CDR3 coding DNA: TGTGCCAGCAGCCAAGATGTAGGGGCAGGGGGCTCCTATGGCTACACCTTC. It codes for CASSQDVGAGGSYGYTF.

This clonotype has only one observation. CDR3 sequence reads: CASSYSQAVGNSPLHF. CDR3 coding DNA: TGTGCCAGCAGTTACTCTCAGGCGGTAGGGAATTCACCCCTCCACTTT. J is TRBJ1-6 and V is TRBV6-5; D gene unclear. The CDR3 is 16 residues long. V gave up 0 bases and J gave up 7 bases, with 13 bases separating them. CDR1 and CDR2 (germline): MNHEY, SVGAGI.